The next 24 T cell receptor beta chains were all read from a single sample in a study. Adaptor-ligated barcode primers were used to amplify TRBV12-4/TRBJ1-2 clonotypes. TCRdb re-derived calls from the multiplex PCR reads in MiXCR, one entry per CDR3 protein. The sample comprises about 1,200 distinct CDR3 sequences, around a quarter of which are singletons, and approximately 5.1% rests with the top ten. Source material: naive CD4+ T cells sorted from blood. The subset was: naive CD4+ T cells, CD4+CD45RA+CD25-. These receptors were taken from a female donor with breast cancer.

This clonotype is medium-sized by share. This chain links TRBV12-3 or TRBV12-4 with TRBJ1-2, with TRBD1 matching over 9 bases. V was pared by 6 bases and J by 8 bases, with 7 bases of the junction left unmatched. The CDR3 runs to 13 residues. The DNA for the CDR3 is TGTGCCAGCAGCTTGGGACAGGGCGGCGGCTACACCTTC. This sequence encodes CASSLGQGGGYTF.

J is TRBJ1-2 and V is TRBV12-3 or TRBV12-4; perhaps TRBD1 as D (5 bases). The CDR3 covers 11 residues. CDR3 DNA sequence: TGTGCAGTCGGCAGGGACTATGGCTACACCTTC. It is translated as CAVGRDYGYTF.

This clonotype qualifies as large. V is TRBV12-3 or TRBV12-4 and J is TRBJ1-2; D perhaps matches TRBD1 (6 bases). The CDR3 has 13 amino acids. Between the trimmed V and J ends, which lost 5 bases and 4 bases, there was a span of 11 bases. CDR3 region: CASSRDIIYGYTF. CDR3 sequence (DNA): TGTGCCAGCAGTCGGGACATAATCTATGGCTACACCTTC.

This clonotype is labeled as medium-sized. This chain connects TRBV12-3 or TRBV12-4 to TRBJ1-2; maybe TRBD1 (5 bases). The CDR3 is made up of 15 amino acids. V lost 5 bases and J lost 4, with 17 bases in between. The CDR3: CASSQNRRFSYGYTF. CDR3 DNA: TGTGCCAGCAGTCAAAACAGGCGATTCTCCTATGGCTACACCTTC.

By proportion, this clonotype is medium-sized (0.01 to 0.1%). CDR3: CASSLGSGINYGYTF. Written as DNA, the CDR3 is TGTGCCAGCAGTTTAGGTTCGGGAATAAACTATGGCTACACCTTC. V gene TRBV12-3 or TRBV12-4 combines with J gene TRBJ1-2; D remains unclear. This CDR3 region has 15 residues. With 1 base removed from V and 2 bases from J, the gap between germline ends came to 11 bases.

This clonotype qualifies as medium-sized. The chain recombines TRBV12-3 or TRBV12-4 with TRBJ1-2; maybe TRBD1 (6 bases). CDR3 size: 15 residues. Trimming took 7 bases from V and 1 from J, leaving 16 bases between them. CDR3 sequence reads: CASTQATGLNYGYTF. The CDR3 coding sequence is TGTGCCAGCACCCAAGCGACAGGCCTTAACTATGGCTACACCTTC.

This clonotype is categorized as medium-sized. V is TRBV12-3 or TRBV12-4 and J is TRBJ1-2, with D maybe TRBD1 (6 bases). This CDR3 comprises 12 residues. The V end lost 2 bases, the J end lost 5 bases, and 6 bases lay between the germline ends. The DNA for the CDR3 is TGTGCCAGCAGTTTACAGGGGTATGGCTACACCTTC. It encodes CASSLQGYGYTF.

By sample fraction, this clonotype is medium-sized. The chain links TRBV12-3 or TRBV12-4 to TRBJ1-2; D not certain. This CDR3 comprises 13 residues. Trimming pared 1 base from V and 4 bases from J, leaving 7 bases between. The DNA of the CDR3 is TGTGCCAGCAGTTTAGGGACTCTCTATGGCTACACCTTC. Protein sequence: CASSLGTLYGYTF.

The chain is built from TRBV12-3 or TRBV12-4 and TRBJ1-2; TRBD1 matches 9 bases. J lost 3 bases, V lost 5 bases, and 7 bases had no gene match. The CDR3 spans 15 residues. The CDR3 bases are TGTGCCAGCAGTCCGTGGGGACAGGGCTACTATGGCTACACCTTC. This encodes CASSPWGQGYYGYTF.

Sample share makes this clonotype large. The rearrangement joins TRBV12-3 or TRBV12-4 to TRBJ1-2; TRBD1 aligns across 10 bases. V lost 6 bases to trimming and J lost 1 base; unmatched junction nucleotides: 5. The CDR3 loop spans 15 amino acids. CDR3 loop: CASSQGQGSNYGYTF. The CDR3 DNA sequence: TGTGCCAGCAGCCAGGGACAGGGGAGTAACTATGGCTACACCTTC.

This clonotype was counted at least ten times. The rearrangement joins TRBV12-3 or TRBV12-4 to TRBJ1-2, with D possibly matching TRBD1 (5 bases). The CDR3 length is 16 residues. Trimming took 5 bases from V and 7 from J, leaving 23 bases between them. The CDR3 region has the DNA TGTGCCAGCAGTCCACTTCGGACGAGGGGCGCGGTTGGCTACACCTTC. Translation gives CASSPLRTRGAVGYTF.

The V gene is TRBV12-3 or TRBV12-4, the J gene TRBJ1-2; D remains ambiguous. The CDR3 length is 13 residues. The V end was cut by 4 bases, the J end by 8 bases, with 14 bases between. This CDR3 is CASSSTEFRGYTF. The CDR3 nucleotides are TGTGCCAGCAGTTCTACAGAATTTCGAGGCTACACCTTC.

This clonotype has more than one count but fewer than ten. The chain employs TRBV12-3 or TRBV12-4 and TRBJ1-2, with D uncertain. V lost 4 bases to trimming and J lost 11 bases, with 11 bases between them. The CDR3 totals 11 residues. In nucleotides, the CDR3 is TGTGCCAGCAGTTCGTCGCCGCATTACACCTTC. It codes for CASSSSPHYTF.

CDR3 nucleotide sequence: TGTGCCAGCAGCGAAAACAACTATGGCTACACCTTC. Encoded protein: CASSENNYGYTF. The chain is built from TRBV12-3 or TRBV12-4 and TRBJ1-2; D unclear. This CDR3 is built from 12 residues. V was shortened by 6 bases and J by 2 bases, with 7 bases between the two germline ends.

This clonotype appeared many times. The rearrangement uses TRBV12-3 or TRBV12-4 and TRBJ1-2; tentative D call: TRBD1 (6 bases). Trimming removed 8 bases from V and 6 bases from J, with 16 bases in between. This CDR3 is 13 amino acids long. CDR3 in amino acids: CASRDKGLHGYTF. The CDR3 DNA follows: TGTGCCAGCCGGGACAAGGGGCTTCATGGCTACACCTTC.

In its sample, this clonotype ranks as medium-sized (0.01 to 0.1%). The V call is TRBV12-3 or TRBV12-4, the J call TRBJ1-2, with D maybe TRBD1 (5 bases). V lost 2 bases and J lost 4, with 11 bases in between. The CDR3 sequence is 14 residues long. The CDR3 loop is CASSLNGAVYGYTF. The CDR3 DNA sequence: TGTGCCAGCAGTTTAAACGGGGCGGTCTATGGCTACACCTTC.

By its share, this clonotype is medium-sized (0.01 to 0.1%). This sequence joins TRBV12-3 or TRBV12-4 and TRBJ1-2; TRBD1 aligns across 7 bases. There are 14 residues in the CDR3. With 5 bases clipped from V and 7 bases from J, the junction kept 10 bases outside the gene matches. The CDR3 sequence: CASSIMTGRAGYTF. CDR3 DNA: TGTGCCAGCAGTATCATGACAGGGAGGGCTGGCTACACCTTC.

In its sample, this clonotype is large. The rearrangement joins TRBV12-3 or TRBV12-4 to TRBJ1-2, with D uncertain. The ends were cut back, 3 bases at V and 6 bases at J, with 8 bases in the middle. This CDR3 has 12 residues. CDR3 protein: CASSFRLDGYTF. The CDR3, as DNA: TGTGCCAGCAGTTTTCGGTTGGATGGCTACACCTTC.

The chain links TRBV12-3 or TRBV12-4 to TRBJ1-2, with D perhaps TRBD1 (5 bases). Trimming left V 5 bases short and J 7 bases short, with 17 bases between. The CDR3 is 14 amino acids. This CDR3 is CASSPGRGPGGYTF. CDR3 sequence (DNA): TGTGCCAGCAGTCCCGGCCGGGGACCGGGTGGCTACACCTTC.

This clonotype counts as medium-sized. The chain is built from TRBV12-3 or TRBV12-4 and TRBJ1-2; D may be TRBD1 (5 bases). This CDR3 contains 11 residues. V was cut by 8 bases and J by 8 bases, with 12 bases left in between. CDR3: CASRAGDGYTF. The CDR3 coding sequence is TGTGCCAGCCGGGCTGGGGACGGCTACACCTTC.

This clonotype was recorded once. V and J are TRBV12-3 or TRBV12-4 and TRBJ1-2, with unresolved D. Trimming cost V 5 bases and J 8 bases, with 15 bases left between them. CDR3 size: 13 residues. CDR3 DNA: TGTGCCAGCAGTCTTACACAAGCGGGAGGCTACACCTTC. Its protein is CASSLTQAGGYTF.

This clonotype is labeled as large. J is TRBJ1-2 and V is TRBV12-3 or TRBV12-4, with 9 nucleotides matching TRBD1. The CDR3 extends over 15 amino acids. V was clipped by 10 bases and J by 0 bases; unmatched bases: 9. The DNA for the CDR3 is TGTGCCACTTGGGTTCGGGACAGGGCTAACTATGGCTACACCTTC. This sequence encodes CATWVRDRANYGYTF.

In this sample, this clonotype is large (0.1 to 1%). The rearrangement uses TRBV12-3 or TRBV12-4 and TRBJ1-2; TRBD1 matches at 7 bases. J lost 2 bases, V lost 5 bases, and 8 bases had no gene match. The length of the CDR3 is 15 residues. CDR3 in DNA: TGTGCCAGCAGTGCGACAGGGCCAGCGAACTATGGCTACACCTTC. Protein product: CASSATGPANYGYTF.

This sequence joins TRBV12-3 or TRBV12-4 and TRBJ1-2, with 8 bases that match TRBD1. The CDR3 has 13 residues. V lost 6 bases and J lost 8; bases outside the gene matches: 8. The CDR3 protein is CASSHDRGRGYTF. The DNA for the CDR3 is TGTGCCAGCAGCCATGACAGGGGAAGGGGCTACACCTTC.